The present entry profiles one T cell receptor beta chain with its context. CDR1 and CDR2 (germline): GTSNPN, SVGIG (reference sequence). V gave up 3 bases and J gave up 3 bases, with 9 bases separating them. The CDR3 has 13 amino acids. This record belongs to a study of blood T cell repertoires in COVID-19. Study overall: Samples came from the United States, Italy and Spain, spanning acute and convalescent COVID-19.

Sequencing used immunoSEQ multiplex PCR; TCRdb keeps in-frame clones, though not all of them. This table has about 230,000 clones, 81% appearing once. The clonotype comes from an elderly woman with acute or convalescent COVID-19. Sequenced: peripheral blood. V usage is TRBV30 and J usage is TRBJ1-5; TRBD1 might be the D (5 bases). In DNA form, the CDR3 reads TGTGCCTGGAGCGGGGGTAACAATCAGCCCCAGCATTTT. This codes for CAWSGGNNQPQHF.